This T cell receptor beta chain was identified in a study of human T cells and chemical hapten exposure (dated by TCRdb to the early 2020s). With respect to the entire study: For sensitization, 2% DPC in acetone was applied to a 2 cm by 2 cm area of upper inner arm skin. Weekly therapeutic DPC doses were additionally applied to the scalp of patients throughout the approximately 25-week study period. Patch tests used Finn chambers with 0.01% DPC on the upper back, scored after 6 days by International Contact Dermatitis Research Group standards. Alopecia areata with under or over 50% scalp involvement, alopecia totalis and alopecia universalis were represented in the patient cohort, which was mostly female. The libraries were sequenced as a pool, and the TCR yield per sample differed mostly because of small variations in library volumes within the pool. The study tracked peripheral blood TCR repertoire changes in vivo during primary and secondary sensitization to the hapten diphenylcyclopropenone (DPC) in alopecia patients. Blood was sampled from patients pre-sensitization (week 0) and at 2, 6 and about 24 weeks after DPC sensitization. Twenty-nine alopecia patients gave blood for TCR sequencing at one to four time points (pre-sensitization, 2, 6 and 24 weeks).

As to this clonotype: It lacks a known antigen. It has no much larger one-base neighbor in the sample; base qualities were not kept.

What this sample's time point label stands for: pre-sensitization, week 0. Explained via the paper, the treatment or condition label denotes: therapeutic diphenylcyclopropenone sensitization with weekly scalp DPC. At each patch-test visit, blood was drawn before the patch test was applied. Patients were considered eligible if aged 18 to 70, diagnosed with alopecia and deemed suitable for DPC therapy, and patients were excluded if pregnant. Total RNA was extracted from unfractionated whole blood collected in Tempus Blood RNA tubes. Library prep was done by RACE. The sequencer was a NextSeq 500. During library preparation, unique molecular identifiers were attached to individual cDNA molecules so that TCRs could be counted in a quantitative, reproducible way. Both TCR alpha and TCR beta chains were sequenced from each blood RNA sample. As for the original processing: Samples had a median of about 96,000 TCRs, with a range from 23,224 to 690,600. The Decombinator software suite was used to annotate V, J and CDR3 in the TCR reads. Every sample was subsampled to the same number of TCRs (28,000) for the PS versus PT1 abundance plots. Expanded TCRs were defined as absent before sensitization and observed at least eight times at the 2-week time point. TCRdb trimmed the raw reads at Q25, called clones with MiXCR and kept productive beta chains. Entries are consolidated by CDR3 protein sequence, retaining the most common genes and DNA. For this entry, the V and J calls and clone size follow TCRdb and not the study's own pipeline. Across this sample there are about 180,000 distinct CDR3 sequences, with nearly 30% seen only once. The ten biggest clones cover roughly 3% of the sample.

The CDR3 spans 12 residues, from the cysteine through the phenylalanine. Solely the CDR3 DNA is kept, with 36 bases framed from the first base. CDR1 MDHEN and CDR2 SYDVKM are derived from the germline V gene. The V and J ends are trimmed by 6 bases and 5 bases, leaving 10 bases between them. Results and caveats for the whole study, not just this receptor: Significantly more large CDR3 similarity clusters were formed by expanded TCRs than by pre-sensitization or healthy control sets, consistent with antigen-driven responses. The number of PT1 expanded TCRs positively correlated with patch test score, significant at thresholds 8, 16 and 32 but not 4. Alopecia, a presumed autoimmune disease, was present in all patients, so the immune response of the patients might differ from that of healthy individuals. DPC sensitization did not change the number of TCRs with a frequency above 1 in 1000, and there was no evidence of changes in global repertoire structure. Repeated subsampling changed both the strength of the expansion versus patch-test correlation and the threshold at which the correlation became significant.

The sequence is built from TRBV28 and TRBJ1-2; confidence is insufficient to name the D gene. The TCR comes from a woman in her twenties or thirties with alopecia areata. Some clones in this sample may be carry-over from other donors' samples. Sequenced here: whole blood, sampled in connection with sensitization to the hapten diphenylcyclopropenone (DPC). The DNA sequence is TGTGCCAGCAGGGACCGGCTGTATGGCTACACCTTC. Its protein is CASRDRLYGYTF.